This T cell receptor beta chain was identified in a study of T cell responses to AZD1222 COVID-19 vaccine. The CDR3 is made up of 14 amino acids. Germline V lookup: CDR1 MRHNA, CDR2 SNTAGT. The V end lost 7 bases, the J end lost 4 bases, and 15 bases lay between the germline ends. Produced via immunoSEQ multiplex PCR; TCRdb's table is partial and in-frame only. This table holds about 110,000 clones, around 90% found once. The clonotype was recovered from an adult who received the AZD1222 COVID-19 vaccine. The sequences come from peripheral blood, collected 28 days after the second AZD1222 dose. The J gene is TRBJ2-3, the V gene TRBV6-4; D may be TRBD2 (7 bases). This CDR3 is CASKGGEGADTQYF. The CDR3 coding sequence is TGTGCCAGCAAGGGGGGGGAAGGCGCAGATACGCAGTATTTT.